This T cell receptor (beta chain) was retrieved from a study of shared T cell receptors in the human thymus. This CDR3 is built from 11 residues. V was cut by 2 bases and J by 7 bases, with 9 bases left in between. Germline CDR1 reads DFQATT; CDR2 reads SNEGSKA (reference sequence). Assay: immunoSEQ multiplex PCR; the TCRdb copy retains only in-frame clones and omits some. This sample has 550,000 to 800,000 clones; 80% to 90% occur once, and the top ten carry roughly 0.01%. These data also featured in a second study, about human thymus T cells. That work adds: Thymus was obtained from resections taken during corrective heart surgery. Apparent skewing of V and J gene usage characterized both thymic and blood repertoires. Related studies noted strongly shared thymic repertoires across unrelated people.

The sequence was collected from a girl less than two years old with a congenital heart defect. Sequenced sample: thymocytes. The chain employs TRBV20-1 and TRBJ2-7; weak D call: TRBD2 (6 bases). CDR3 sequence reads: CSARHRGEQYF. DNA of the CDR3: TGCAGTGCTAGACATCGGGGGGAGCAGTACTTC.